This T cell receptor (beta chain) stems from a study of long-term antiretroviral therapy in people with HIV. Regarding the study as a whole: Despite increasing after ART, diversity remained lower than that of transplant donor controls.

The libraries were made with immunoSEQ v3.0 at survey level. The method was immunoSEQ multiplex PCR; TCRdb's version includes in-frame clones alone and lacks a portion of them. Here the sample spans tens of thousands of clones, roughly 82% being singletons. Every one of the participants with HIV received treatment in the United States. Points on this clone: Its specificity is not known.

Germline-derived CDR1 and CDR2 are SGHNT and YYREEE (reference sequence). The trim removed 3 bases at V and 7 bases at J, leaving 7 bases unmatched. The CDR3 runs to 13 residues. J is TRBJ2-7 and V is TRBV5-4; 7 bases align to TRBD1. The receptor was derived from a man between 18 and 29 years old with HIV. The source material was unsorted PBMCs, sampled 0.3 years after starting antiretroviral therapy. The CDR3: CASSSTTGVEQYF. The CDR3 DNA sequence: TGTGCCAGCAGCTCTACCACAGGGGTGGAGCAGTACTTC.